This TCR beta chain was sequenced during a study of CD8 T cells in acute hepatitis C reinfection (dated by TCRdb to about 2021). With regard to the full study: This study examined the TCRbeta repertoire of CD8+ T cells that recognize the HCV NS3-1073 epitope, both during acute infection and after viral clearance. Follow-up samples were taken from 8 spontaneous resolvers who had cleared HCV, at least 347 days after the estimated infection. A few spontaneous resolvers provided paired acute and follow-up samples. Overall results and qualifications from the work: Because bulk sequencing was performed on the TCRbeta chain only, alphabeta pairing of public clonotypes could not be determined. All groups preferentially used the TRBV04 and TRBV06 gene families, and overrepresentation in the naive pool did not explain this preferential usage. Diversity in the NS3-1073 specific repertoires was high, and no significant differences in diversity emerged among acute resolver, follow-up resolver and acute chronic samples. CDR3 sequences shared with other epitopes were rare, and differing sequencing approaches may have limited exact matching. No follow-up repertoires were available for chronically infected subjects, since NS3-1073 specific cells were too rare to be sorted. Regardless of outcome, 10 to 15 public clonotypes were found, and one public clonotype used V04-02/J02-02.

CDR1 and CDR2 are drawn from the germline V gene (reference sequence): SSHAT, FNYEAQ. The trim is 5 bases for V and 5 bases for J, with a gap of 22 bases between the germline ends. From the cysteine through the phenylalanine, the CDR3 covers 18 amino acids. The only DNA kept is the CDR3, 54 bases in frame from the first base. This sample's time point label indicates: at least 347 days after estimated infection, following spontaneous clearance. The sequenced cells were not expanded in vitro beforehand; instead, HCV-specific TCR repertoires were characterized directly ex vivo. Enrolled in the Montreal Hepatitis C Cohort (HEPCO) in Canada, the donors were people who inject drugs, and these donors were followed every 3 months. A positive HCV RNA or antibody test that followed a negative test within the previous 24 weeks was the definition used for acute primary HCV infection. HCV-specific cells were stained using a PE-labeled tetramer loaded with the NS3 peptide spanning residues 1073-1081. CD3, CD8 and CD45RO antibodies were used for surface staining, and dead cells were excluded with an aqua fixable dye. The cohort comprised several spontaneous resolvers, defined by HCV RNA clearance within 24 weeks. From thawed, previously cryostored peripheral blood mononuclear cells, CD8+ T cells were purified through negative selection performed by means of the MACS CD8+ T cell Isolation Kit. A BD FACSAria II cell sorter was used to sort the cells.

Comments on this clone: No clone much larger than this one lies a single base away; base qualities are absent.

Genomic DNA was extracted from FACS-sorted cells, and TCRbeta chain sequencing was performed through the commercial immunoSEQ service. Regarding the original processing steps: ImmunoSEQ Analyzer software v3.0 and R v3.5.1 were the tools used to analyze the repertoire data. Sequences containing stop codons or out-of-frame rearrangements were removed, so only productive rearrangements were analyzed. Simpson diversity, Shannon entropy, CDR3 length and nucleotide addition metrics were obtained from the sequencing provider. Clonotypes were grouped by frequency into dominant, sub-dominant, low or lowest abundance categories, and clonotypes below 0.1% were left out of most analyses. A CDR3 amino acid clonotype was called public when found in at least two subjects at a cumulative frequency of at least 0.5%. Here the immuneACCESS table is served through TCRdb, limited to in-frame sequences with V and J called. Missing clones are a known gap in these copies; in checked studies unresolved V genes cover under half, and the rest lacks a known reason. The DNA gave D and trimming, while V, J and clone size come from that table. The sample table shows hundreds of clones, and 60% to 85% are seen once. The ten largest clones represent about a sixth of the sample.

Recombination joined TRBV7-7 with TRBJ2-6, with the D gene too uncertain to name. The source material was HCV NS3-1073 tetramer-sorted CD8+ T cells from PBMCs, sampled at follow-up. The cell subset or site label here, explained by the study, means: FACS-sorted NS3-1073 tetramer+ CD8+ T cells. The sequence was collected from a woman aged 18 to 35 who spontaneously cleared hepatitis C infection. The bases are TGTGCCAGCAGCACACCTCCTAAGTCACAAAGTCGGGCCAACGTCCTGACTTTC. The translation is CASSTPPKSQSRANVLTF.